The 31 T cell receptor beta chains presented below share a single source sample, sequenced in a study of graft-versus-host responses after intestinal transplantation. Antigens for these TCRs are unknown. Clones were read by immunoSEQ multiplex PCR, and TCRdb kept only the in-frame ones, dropping some. This sample has about 86,000 clones; about 85% occur once, and the top ten carry 0.28%. Sequenced material: unstimulated CD4+ T cells sorted from spleen or lymph node cells, taken before transplant. The receptor source for this set is a human donor who was the organ donor for an intestinal transplant.

This clone turned up a few times. This chain connects TRBV6-1 to TRBJ2-5; D call uncertain. V was clipped by 7 bases and J by 5 bases, with 14 bases between them. The CDR3 spans 13 residues. Germline-derived CDR1 and CDR2 are MNHNS and SASEGT. CDR3 coding DNA: TGTGCCAGCACATCGACACTGACCGAGACCCAGTACTTC. Its protein product is CASTSTLTETQYF.

This chain uses TRBV6-5 with TRBJ2-1, with D possibly being TRBD2 (6 bases). The germline gives CDR1 MNHEY, CDR2 SVGAGI. With 6 bases removed from V and 0 bases from J, the gap between germline ends came to 12 bases. The length of the CDR3 is 15 residues. The CDR3 here is CASRSGLSSYNEQFF. The CDR3 DNA follows: TGTGCCAGCAGGAGCGGGCTGAGCTCCTACAATGAGCAGTTCTTC.

CDR3 DNA sequence: TGTGCCACCAGCAGGCAGGGTTCGGGTAACTATGGCTACACCTTC. It codes for CATSRQGSGNYGYTF. The rearrangement joins TRBV15 to TRBJ1-2; tentative D call: TRBD1 (5 bases). The CDR3 runs to 15 residues. Per the germline V gene, CDR1 is LNHNV and CDR2 is YYDKDF (reference sequence). Trimming took off 3 bases at V and 1 base at J, with 12 bases between the two ends.

V usage is TRBV29-1 and J usage is TRBJ1-2; a weak D match, TRBD1 (5 bases). Germline CDR1 reads SQVTM; CDR2 reads ANQGSEA. The CDR3 extends over 12 amino acids. Between the trimmed V and J ends, which lost 0 bases and 4 bases, there was a span of 6 bases. CDR3 amino acids: CSVEDRGYGYTF. The DNA of the CDR3 is TGCAGCGTTGAAGATAGGGGCTATGGCTACACCTTC. Looking up the rest from reference TRBV29-1 and TRBJ1-2 gives the full variable domain: SAVISQKPSRDICQRGTSLTIQCQVDSQVTMMFWYRQQPGQSLTLIATANQGSEATYESGFVIDKFPISRPNLTFSTLTVSNMSPEDSSIYLCSVEDRGYGYTFGSGTRLTVV.

This clone was observed a single time. This chain uses TRBV5-1 with TRBJ2-3; D possibly corresponds to TRBD2 (5 bases). In germline, CDR1 is SGHRS, CDR2 YFSETQ. The V and J ends lost 6 bases and 2 bases respectively, with 10 bases between them. The CDR3 is 13 residues long. The CDR3: CASTSGTTDTQYF. CDR3 nucleotides: TGCGCCAGCACCAGCGGAACCACAGATACGCAGTATTTT.

This clone was recorded a few times. The CDR3 DNA sequence: TGTGCCTGGAGGGGACAGTCGAACACTGAAGCTTTCTTT. Translation gives CAWRGQSNTEAFF. The chain uses TRBV30 and TRBJ1-1; 7 bases align to TRBD1. CDR1 and CDR2 from the germline V gene are GTSNPN and SVGIG (reference sequence). The CDR3 sequence is 13 residues long. Losses at the gene ends were 3 bases for V and 1 base for J; bases not matched to a gene: 2.

The chain is built from TRBV6-4 and TRBJ2-1, with a possible D match to TRBD1 (6 bases). V shed 2 bases and J shed 8 bases, with 10 bases lying between them. Germline lookup yields CDR1 MRHNA and CDR2 SNTAGT. CDR3 length: 13 amino acids. The CDR3 loop is CASSDLAGDEQFF. CDR3 coding DNA: TGTGCCAGCAGTGACCTGGCAGGGGATGAGCAGTTCTTC.

The rearrangement links TRBV7-8 to TRBJ1-3; TRBD1 is a possible D gene (6 bases). V gave up 2 bases and J gave up 4 bases, with 18 bases separating them. This CDR3 contains 17 residues. Germline V gene lookup returns CDR1 SGHVS and CDR2 FQNEAQ. CDR3 amino acids: CASSLNRVVGVGNTIYF. Here the CDR3 DNA reads TGTGCCAGCAGCTTAAACAGGGTGGTCGGTGTGGGAAACACCATATATTTT.

The chain links TRBV27 to TRBJ2-7; no clear D. CDR1 and CDR2 from the germline V gene are MNHEY and SMNVEV (reference sequence). The CDR3 is 14 amino acids. Trimming removed 6 bases from V and 3 bases from J, with 15 bases in between. The chain's CDR3 is CASSRRDFGYEQYF. The CDR3 nucleotides read TGTGCCAGCAGCCGTCGCGATTTCGGCTACGAGCAGTACTTC.

This chain joins TRBV4-1 and TRBJ1-6, with 10 bases that match TRBD1. J gave up 10 bases and V 4 bases, and 22 bases lay outside the gene matches. This CDR3 comprises 20 residues. Looked up from germline, CDR1 is MGHRA and CDR2 is YSYEKL. The CDR3 here is CASSPLTGGIVDPSNSPLHF. The CDR3 DNA reads as TGCGCCAGCAGCCCGTTGACAGGGGGCATAGTTGATCCGTCAAACTCACCCCTCCACTTT.

The J gene is TRBJ2-2, the V gene TRBV4-1; TRBD2 matches at 9 bases. The CDR3 length is 17 residues. The V gene's germline CDR1 is MGHRA and CDR2 YSYEKL. J lost 0 bases, V lost 6 bases, and 8 bases had no gene match. The CDR3, as DNA: TGCGCCAGCAGTCCGGGACTAGCCCGATCGAACACCGGGGAGCTGTTTTTT. Residues: CASSPGLARSNTGELFF.

The chain links TRBV5-6 to TRBJ1-6; 7 nucleotides agree with TRBD1. Trimming cost V 4 bases and J 6 bases; bases outside gene matches: 7. The V gene's germline CDR1 is SGHDT and CDR2 YYEEEE. This CDR3 has 15 amino acids. The CDR3 here is CASSAQTGSNSPLHF. The CDR3 DNA follows: TGTGCCAGCAGCGCTCAGACAGGGAGTAATTCACCCCTCCACTTT.

The chain uses TRBV4-2 and TRBJ2-3, with 10 bases identical to TRBD2. CDR1 is LGHNA, CDR2 YNFKEQ, per germline. The CDR3 covers 17 residues. V trimming: 1 base; J trimming: 0 bases; junction bases outside the gene matches: 4. The CDR3 nucleotides are TGTGCCAGCAGCCAAGCTGGGACTAGCGAAAGCACAGATACGCAGTATTTT. It yields the protein CASSQAGTSESTDTQYF.

This clone was counted once. This rearrangement joins TRBV19 to TRBJ1-2, with D unclear. V was pared by 3 bases and J by 0 bases, with 14 bases between. This CDR3 has 16 residues. Germline V gives CDR1 LNHDA, CDR2 SQIVND (reference sequence). The CDR3 spells CASSIPHGLPNYGYTF. The CDR3 DNA sequence: TGTGCCAGTAGTATCCCCCACGGACTCCCTAACTATGGCTACACCTTC.

This clone was counted once. The gene calls are TRBV18 and TRBJ1-5; 8 bases align to TRBD1. The CDR3 is made up of 15 amino acids. CDR1 is KGHSH and CDR2 is LQKENI in the germline V gene. The V and J ends lost 2 bases and 6 bases, in that order; junction bases with no gene match: 6. CDR3: CASSPGTGDLQPQHF. In DNA form, the CDR3 reads TGTGCCAGCTCACCAGGGACAGGTGACCTTCAGCCCCAGCATTTT.

This clone appeared a single time. The chain uses TRBV11-1 and TRBJ2-1, with 14 bases matching TRBD2. V shed 4 bases and J 8 bases; nucleotides not matched to a gene: 7. Germline V gives CDR1 SGHAT, CDR2 FQDESV (reference sequence). This CDR3 region has 16 residues. CDR3 bases: TGTGCCAGCAGCTCCTCGACTAGCGGGAGGGCTCATGAGCAGTTCTTC. This translates into CASSSSTSGRAHEQFF.

The rearrangement uses TRBV9 and TRBJ2-1; 12 bases align to TRBD1. The CDR3 runs 16 residues. Trimming removed 4 bases from V and 3 bases from J; junction bases left unmatched: 5. Looked up from germline, CDR1 is SGDLS and CDR2 is YYNGEE. CDR3 sequence: CASSLGDRGRYNEQFF. CDR3 DNA sequence: TGTGCCAGCAGCCTCGGGGACAGGGGGCGCTACAATGAGCAGTTCTTC.

V gene TRBV6-1 combines with J gene TRBJ1-6; weak D call: TRBD1 (5 bases). The V gene's germline CDR1 is MNHNS and CDR2 SASEGT. V lost 3 bases, J lost 8 bases, and 8 bases lay in between. The CDR3 extends over 13 amino acids. The CDR3 nucleotides read TGTGCCAGCAGTGAGGGGGGGTATTCACCCCTCCACTTT. Amino acids: CASSEGGYSPLHF.

V is TRBV7-2 and J is TRBJ2-3; no clear D. Germline CDR1 SGHTA, CDR2 FQGNSA. The CDR3 is made up of 15 amino acids. The V gene lost 1 base and the J gene lost 0 bases, with 8 bases spanning the gap. CDR3 coding DNA: TGTGCCAGCAGCTTAGACGGTTTTAGCACAGATACGCAGTATTTT. Its translation: CASSLDGFSTDTQYF.

The V gene is TRBV27, the J gene TRBJ2-7; 8 bases align to TRBD1. V dropped 4 bases and J dropped 5; count of bases not matched to a gene: 4. The CDR3 is made up of 13 amino acids. Germline V gene data show CDR1 as MNHEY and CDR2 as SMNVEV (reference sequence). As DNA, the CDR3 is TGTGCCAGCAGTTGGACAGGGTCCCACGAGCAGTACTTC. This codes for CASSWTGSHEQYF.

The CDR3 DNA follows: TGTGCCAGCAGCCCAGAGACGGGAAGCACAGATACGCAGTATTTT. It translates to CASSPETGSTDTQYF. V is TRBV2 and J is TRBJ2-3; the D gene is possibly TRBD2 (5 bases). This CDR3 contains 15 residues. Germline-derived CDR1 and CDR2 are SNHLY and FYNNEI. V lost 6 bases, J lost 0 bases, and 13 bases lay in between.

V and J are TRBV6-1 and TRBJ2-1, with 10 bases aligning to TRBD2. The CDR3 totals 15 residues. The germline CDR1 and CDR2 sequences are MNHNS and SASEGT. V lost 5 bases and J lost 4; bases outside the gene matches: 5. Here the CDR3 reads CASSLAGATYNEQFF. The CDR3, as DNA: TGTGCCAGCAGTCTAGCGGGAGCAACGTACAATGAGCAGTTCTTC.

The chain recombines TRBV11-2 with TRBJ2-5; unclear D gene. This CDR3 contains 13 residues. Trimming cost V 5 bases and J 5 bases, with 12 bases left between them. From germline, CDR1 is SGHAT and CDR2 FQNNGV. The CDR3 DNA sequence: TGTGCCAGCAGCCAAAGACTCCCCGAGACCCAGTACTTC. It codes for CASSQRLPETQYF.

This clone was picked up one time. This rearrangement joins TRBV5-1 to TRBJ1-1; tentative D call: TRBD1 (5 bases). Trimming pared 4 bases from V and 8 bases from J, leaving 15 bases between. The CDR3 consists of 13 residues. In germline, CDR1 is SGHRS, CDR2 YFSETQ. CDR3 residues: CASSPGGVDEAFF. In DNA form, the CDR3 reads TGCGCCAGCAGCCCCGGGGGGGTCGACGAAGCTTTCTTT.

This chain joins TRBV9 and TRBJ1-2, with 7 bases that match TRBD1. Germline V lookup: CDR1 SGDLS, CDR2 YYNGEE. Trimming took 1 base from V and 3 from J; bases not matched to a gene: 6. The CDR3 has 15 amino acids. For the CDR3, the DNA is TGTGCCAGCAGCGTATCCCCCACAGGGGACTATGGCTACACCTTC. It specifies CASSVSPTGDYGYTF.

The genes are TRBV28 and TRBJ1-1, with TRBD1 matching over 8 bases. The CDR3 totals 12 residues. The germline gives CDR1 MDHEN, CDR2 SYDVKM. V gave up 6 bases and J gave up 4 bases; unmatched junction bases: 1. CDR3 amino acids: CASRQGGTEAFF. For the CDR3, the DNA is TGTGCCAGCAGACAGGGGGGCACTGAAGCTTTCTTT.

This clone came up a few times. CDR3 region: CACQGGAFNYGYTF. CDR3 sequence (DNA): TGTGCCTGCCAAGGGGGCGCGTTTAACTATGGCTACACCTTC. The chain uses TRBV30 and TRBJ1-2; 7 bases line up with TRBD1. The CDR3 runs 14 residues. After removal of 6 bases from V and 1 base from J, the junction contained 8 bases not matched to a gene. CDR1 and CDR2 from the germline V gene are GTSNPN and SVGIG (reference sequence).

This sequence joins TRBV6-1 and TRBJ1-3; no firm D call. Germline V gene lookup returns CDR1 MNHNS and CDR2 SASEGT. Trimming took 5 bases from V and 0 from J, leaving 11 bases between them. The CDR3 is 15 amino acids. CDR3 sequence: CASSSQLSSGNTIYF. The CDR3 nucleotides are TGTGCCAGCAGTTCACAGCTCTCCTCTGGAAACACCATATATTTT.

The chain carries TRBV7-3 and TRBJ2-1, with TRBD1 identical over 9 bases. The junction had 6 bases not matched to a gene; V was cut back by 5 bases and J by 4 bases. CDR3 length: 15 residues. Germline CDR1 SGHTA, CDR2 FQGTGA. The CDR3 bases are TGTGCCAGCAGCCATGGGACAGGGTTGTACAATGAGCAGTTCTTC. It codes for CASSHGTGLYNEQFF.

The chain has TRBV6-5 and TRBJ1-6; D unresolved. The CDR3 covers 15 residues. The V gene's germline CDR1 is MNHEY and CDR2 SVGAGI. V was pared by 0 bases and J by 5 bases, with 8 bases between. The CDR3 region has the DNA TGTGCCAGCAGTTACTCGCCGGAGCATAATTCACCCCTCCACTTT. It specifies CASSYSPEHNSPLHF.

This clone appeared a single time. DNA for the CDR3: TGTGCCAGCAGTTGCCTGACACCTCTTACCTACAATGAGCAGTTCTTC. It translates to CASSCLTPLTYNEQFF. This sequence joins TRBV28 and TRBJ2-1; no clear D gene. There are 16 residues in the CDR3. V shed 4 bases and J shed 2 bases, with 15 bases lying between them. The germline gives CDR1 MDHEN, CDR2 SYDVKM.